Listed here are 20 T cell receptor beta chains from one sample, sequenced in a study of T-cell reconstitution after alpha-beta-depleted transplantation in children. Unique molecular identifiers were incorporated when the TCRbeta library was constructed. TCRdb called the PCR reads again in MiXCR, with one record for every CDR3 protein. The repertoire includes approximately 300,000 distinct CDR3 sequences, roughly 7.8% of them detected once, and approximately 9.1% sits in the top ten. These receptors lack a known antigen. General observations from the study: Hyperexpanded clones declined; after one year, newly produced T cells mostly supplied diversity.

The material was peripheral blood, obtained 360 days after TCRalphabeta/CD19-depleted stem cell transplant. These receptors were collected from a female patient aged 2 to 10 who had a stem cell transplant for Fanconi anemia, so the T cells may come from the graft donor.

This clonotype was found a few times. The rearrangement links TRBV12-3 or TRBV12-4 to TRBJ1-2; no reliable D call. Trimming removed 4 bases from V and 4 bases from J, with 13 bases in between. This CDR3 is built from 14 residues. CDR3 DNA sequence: TGTGCCAGCAGTTCCAACCCGGCACCCTATGGCTACACCTTC. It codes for CASSSNPAPYGYTF.

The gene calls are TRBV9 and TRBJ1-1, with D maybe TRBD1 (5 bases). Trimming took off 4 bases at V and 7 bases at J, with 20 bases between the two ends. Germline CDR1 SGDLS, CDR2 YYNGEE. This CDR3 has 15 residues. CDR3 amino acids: CASSPGLRPEGEAFF. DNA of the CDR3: TGTGCCAGCAGCCCGGGGCTTAGGCCAGAGGGTGAAGCTTTCTTT.

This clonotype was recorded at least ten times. CDR3 DNA sequence: TGTGCCAGCAGTCGGACAGACTCTAATGAAAAACTGTTTTTT. Translating it yields CASSRTDSNEKLFF. The J gene is TRBJ1-4, the V gene TRBV12-3 or TRBV12-4; possibly TRBD1 for D (6 bases). Deletions cut 5 bases from V and 3 bases from J, with 10 bases between. The CDR3 is made up of 14 amino acids.

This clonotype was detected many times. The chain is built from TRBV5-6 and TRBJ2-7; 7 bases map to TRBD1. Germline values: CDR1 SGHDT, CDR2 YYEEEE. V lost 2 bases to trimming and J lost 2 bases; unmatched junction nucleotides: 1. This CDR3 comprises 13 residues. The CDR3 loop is CASSFGTAYEQYV. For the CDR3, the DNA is TGTGCCAGCAGCTTCGGGACAGCCTACGAGCAGTACGTC.

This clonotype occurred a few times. The CDR3 sequence is CSARDLPRGGKADTQYF. DNA for the CDR3: TGCAGTGCTAGAGATCTTCCCCGGGGGGGCAAAGCAGATACGCAGTATTTT. This chain links TRBV20-1 with TRBJ2-3, with 8 nucleotides matching TRBD2. With 0 bases clipped from V and 4 bases from J, the junction kept 12 bases outside the gene matches. Germline-derived CDR1 and CDR2 are DFQATT and SNEGSKA (reference sequence). The CDR3 runs to 17 residues.

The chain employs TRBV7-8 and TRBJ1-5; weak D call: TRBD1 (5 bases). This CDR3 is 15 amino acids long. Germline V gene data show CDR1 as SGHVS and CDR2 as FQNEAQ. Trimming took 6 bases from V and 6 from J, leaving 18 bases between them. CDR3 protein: CASSFSRDRGQPQHF. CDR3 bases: TGTGCCAGCAGTTTTTCGAGGGACCGGGGTCAGCCCCAGCATTTT.

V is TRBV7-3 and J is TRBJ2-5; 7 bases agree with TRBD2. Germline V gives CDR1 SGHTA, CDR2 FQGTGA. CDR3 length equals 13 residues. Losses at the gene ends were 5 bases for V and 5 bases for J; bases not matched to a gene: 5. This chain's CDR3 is CASSPGGSETQYF. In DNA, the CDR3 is TGTGCCAGCAGCCCCGGGGGGAGCGAGACCCAGTACTTC.

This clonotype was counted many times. CDR3 sequence: CASSAGPSTSGELFF. The CDR3 DNA is TGTGCCAGCAGTGCGGGCCCCTCTACGAGCGGGGAGCTGTTTTTT. The gene calls are TRBV27 and TRBJ2-2; a weak D match, TRBD2 (5 bases). The CDR3 runs 15 residues. Trimming cost V 5 bases and J 7 bases, with 17 bases left between them. In germline, CDR1 is MNHEY, CDR2 SMNVEV (reference sequence).

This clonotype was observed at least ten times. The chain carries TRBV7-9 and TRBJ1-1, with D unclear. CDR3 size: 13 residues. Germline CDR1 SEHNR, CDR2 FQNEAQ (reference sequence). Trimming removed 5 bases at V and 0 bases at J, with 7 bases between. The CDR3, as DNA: TGTGCCAGCAGCCCTCCCTTGAACACTGAAGCTTTCTTT. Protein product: CASSPPLNTEAFF.

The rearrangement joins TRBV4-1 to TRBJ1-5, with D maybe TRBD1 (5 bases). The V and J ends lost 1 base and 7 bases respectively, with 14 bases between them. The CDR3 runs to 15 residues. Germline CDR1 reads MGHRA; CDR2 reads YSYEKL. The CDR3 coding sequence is TGCGCCAGCAGCCAAGGGGGCGCGGGTTTGCAGCCCCAGCATTTT. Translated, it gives CASSQGGAGLQPQHF.

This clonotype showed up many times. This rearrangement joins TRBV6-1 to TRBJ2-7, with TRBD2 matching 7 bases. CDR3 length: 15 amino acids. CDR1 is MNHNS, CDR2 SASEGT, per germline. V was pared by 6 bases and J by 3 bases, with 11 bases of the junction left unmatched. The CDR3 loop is CASSQALGGIYEQYF. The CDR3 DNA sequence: TGTGCCAGCAGCCAAGCCCTGGGGGGGATCTACGAGCAGTACTTC.

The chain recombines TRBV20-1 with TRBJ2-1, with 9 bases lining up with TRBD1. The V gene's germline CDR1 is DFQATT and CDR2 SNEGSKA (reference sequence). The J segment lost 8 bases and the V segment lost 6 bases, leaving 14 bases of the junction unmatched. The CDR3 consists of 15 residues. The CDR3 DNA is TGCAGTGCGAGAAGGGGACAGGGTTGGTGGGATGAGCAGTTCTTC. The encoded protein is CSARRGQGWWDEQFF.

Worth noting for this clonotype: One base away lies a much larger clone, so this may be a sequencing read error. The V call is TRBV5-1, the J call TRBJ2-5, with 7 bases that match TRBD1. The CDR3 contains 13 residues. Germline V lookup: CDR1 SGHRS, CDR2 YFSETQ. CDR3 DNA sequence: TGCGCCAGCAGCGACGAGGGGGCAGAGACCCAGGACTTC. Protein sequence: CASSDEGAETQDF.

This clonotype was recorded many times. The CDR3, as DNA: TGCAGTGCTAGAGATATGAAACAGTACTACGAGCAGTACTTC. Residues: CSARDMKQYYEQYF. The J gene is TRBJ2-7, the V gene TRBV20-1; D unresolved. CDR1 and CDR2 from the germline V gene are DFQATT and SNEGSKA (reference sequence). CDR3 size: 14 residues. Deletions cut 0 bases from V and 3 bases from J, with 12 bases between.

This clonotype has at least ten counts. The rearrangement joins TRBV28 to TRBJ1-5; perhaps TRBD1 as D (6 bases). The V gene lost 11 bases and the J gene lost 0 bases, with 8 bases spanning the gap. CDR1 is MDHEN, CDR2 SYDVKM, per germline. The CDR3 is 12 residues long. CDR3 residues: CAGQNSNQPQHF. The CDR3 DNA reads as TGTGCCGGACAGAATAGCAATCAGCCCCAGCATTTT.

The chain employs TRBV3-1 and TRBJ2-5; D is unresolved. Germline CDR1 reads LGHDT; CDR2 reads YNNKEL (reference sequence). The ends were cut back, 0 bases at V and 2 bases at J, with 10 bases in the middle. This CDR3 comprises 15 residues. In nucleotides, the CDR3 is TGTGCCAGCAGCCAAGATCTTGTGTGGCAAGAGACCCAGTACTTC. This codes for CASSQDLVWQETQYF.

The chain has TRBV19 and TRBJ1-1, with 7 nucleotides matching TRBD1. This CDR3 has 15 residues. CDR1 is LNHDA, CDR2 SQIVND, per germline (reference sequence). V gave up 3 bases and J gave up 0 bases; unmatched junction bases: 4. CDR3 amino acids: CASSILDRLNTEAFF. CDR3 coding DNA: TGTGCCAGTAGTATCCTGGACAGGTTGAACACTGAAGCTTTCTTT.

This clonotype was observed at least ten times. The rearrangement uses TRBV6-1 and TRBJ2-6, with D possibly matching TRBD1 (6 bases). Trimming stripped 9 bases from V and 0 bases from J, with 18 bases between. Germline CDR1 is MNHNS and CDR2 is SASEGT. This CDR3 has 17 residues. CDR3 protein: CASYRVPSYSGANVLTF. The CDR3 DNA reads TGTGCCAGTTACAGGGTCCCCTCTTACTCTGGGGCCAACGTCCTGACTTTC.

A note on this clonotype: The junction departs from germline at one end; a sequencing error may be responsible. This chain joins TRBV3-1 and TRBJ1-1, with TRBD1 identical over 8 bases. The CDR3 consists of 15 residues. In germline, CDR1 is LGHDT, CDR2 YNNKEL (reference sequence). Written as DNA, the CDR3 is TGTGTCAGCAGCCCTGGACAGGGAGATTGGTTTGGAGCTTTCTTT. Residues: CVSSPGQGDWFGAFF.

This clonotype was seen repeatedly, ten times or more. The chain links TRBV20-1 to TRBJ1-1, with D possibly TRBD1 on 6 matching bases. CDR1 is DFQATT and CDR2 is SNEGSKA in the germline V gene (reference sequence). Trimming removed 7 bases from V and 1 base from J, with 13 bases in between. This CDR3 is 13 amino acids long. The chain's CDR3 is CSVARGENTEAFF. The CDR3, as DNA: TGCAGTGTCGCGAGGGGGGAGAACACTGAAGCTTTCTTT.